The T cell receptor beta chain described here comes from a study of T cell clones after liver transplantation. Germline CDR1 LGHNT, CDR2 FRNRAP. J lost 0 bases, V lost 3 bases, and 6 bases had no gene match. This CDR3 is 16 amino acids long. The data were produced by immunoSEQ multiplex PCR, yet TCRdb's version contains in-frame clones alone and is incomplete. The sample holds roughly 65,000 clones; nearly 95% are singletons and the top ten take roughly 0.98%. The V call is TRBV12-5, the J call TRBJ2-3; 7 nucleotides agree with TRBD2. Sequenced material: CD4+ T cells from blood, taken about 25 months after liver transplant. The clonotype originates from a human patient who received a liver transplant. Part of the T cell pool may stem from the graft donor. In DNA form, the CDR3 reads TGTGCTAGTGGTTTATTGGGAGGGACTAGCACAGATACGCAGTATTTT. Encoded protein: CASGLLGGTSTDTQYF. Combining the CDR3 with reference TRBV12-5 and TRBJ2-3 gives the whole variable domain DARVTQTPRHKVTEMGQEVTMRCQPILGHNTVFWYRQTMMQGLELLAYFRNRAPLDDSGMPKDRFSAEMPDATLATLKIQPSEPRDSAVYFCASGLLGGTSTDTQYFGPGTRLTVL.